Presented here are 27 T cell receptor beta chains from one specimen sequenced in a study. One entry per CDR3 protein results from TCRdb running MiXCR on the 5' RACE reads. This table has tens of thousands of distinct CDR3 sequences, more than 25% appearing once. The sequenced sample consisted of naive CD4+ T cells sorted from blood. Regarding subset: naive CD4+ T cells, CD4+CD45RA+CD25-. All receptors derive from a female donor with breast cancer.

The CDR3 bases are TGCAGCGTTGGTAGGGGGACTCCCGCCCACGAGCAGTACTTC. It translates to CSVGRGTPAHEQYF. V is TRBV29-1 and J is TRBJ2-7; D tentatively fits TRBD1 or TRBD2 (6 bases each). Trimming took 4 bases from V and 5 from J, leaving 18 bases between them. There are 14 residues in the CDR3. Looked up from germline, CDR1 is SQVTM and CDR2 is ANQGSEA.

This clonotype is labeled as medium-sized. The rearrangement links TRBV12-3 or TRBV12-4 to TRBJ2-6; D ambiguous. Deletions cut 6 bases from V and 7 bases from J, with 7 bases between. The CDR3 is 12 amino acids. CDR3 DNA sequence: TGTGCCAGCAGCCCTCCCGCCAACGTCCTGACTTTC. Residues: CASSPPANVLTF.

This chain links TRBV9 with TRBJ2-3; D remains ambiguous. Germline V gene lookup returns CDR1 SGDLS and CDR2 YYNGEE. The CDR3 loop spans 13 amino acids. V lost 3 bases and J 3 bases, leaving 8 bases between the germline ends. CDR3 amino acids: CASSDYPTDTQYF. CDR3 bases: TGTGCCAGCAGCGACTACCCAACAGATACGCAGTATTTT.

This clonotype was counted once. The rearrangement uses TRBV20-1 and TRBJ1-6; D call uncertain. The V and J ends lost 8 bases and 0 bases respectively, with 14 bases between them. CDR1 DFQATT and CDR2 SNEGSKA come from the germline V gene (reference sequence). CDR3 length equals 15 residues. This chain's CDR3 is CSLGRISSYNSPLHF. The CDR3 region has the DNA TGCAGTCTCGGACGGATTAGCTCCTATAATTCACCCCTCCACTTT.

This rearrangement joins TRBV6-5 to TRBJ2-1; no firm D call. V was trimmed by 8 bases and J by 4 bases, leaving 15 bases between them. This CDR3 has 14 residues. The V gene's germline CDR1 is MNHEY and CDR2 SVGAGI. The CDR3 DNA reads TGTGCCAGCCGAGACCATGGTTTATACAATGAGCAGTTCTTC. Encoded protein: CASRDHGLYNEQFF.

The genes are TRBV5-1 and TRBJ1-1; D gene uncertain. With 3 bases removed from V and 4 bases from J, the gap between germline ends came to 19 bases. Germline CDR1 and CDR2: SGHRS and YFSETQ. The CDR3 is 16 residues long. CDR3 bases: TGCGCCAGCAGCTCCCACCTTGCGGCTGGGGTCACTGAAGCTTTCTTT. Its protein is CASSSHLAAGVTEAFF.

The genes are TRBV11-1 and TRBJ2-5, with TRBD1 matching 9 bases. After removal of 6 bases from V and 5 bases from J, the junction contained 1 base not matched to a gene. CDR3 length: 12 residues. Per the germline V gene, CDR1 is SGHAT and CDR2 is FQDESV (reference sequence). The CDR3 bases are TGTGCCAGCAGTGGACAGGGGGAGACCCAGTACTTC. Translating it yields CASSGQGETQYF.

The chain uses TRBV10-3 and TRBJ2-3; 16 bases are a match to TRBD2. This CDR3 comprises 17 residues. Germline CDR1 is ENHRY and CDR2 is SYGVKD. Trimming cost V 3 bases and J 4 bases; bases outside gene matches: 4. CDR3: CAISEGTSGRVPDTQYF. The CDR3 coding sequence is TGTGCCATCAGTGAAGGGACTAGCGGGAGGGTGCCAGATACGCAGTATTTT.

CDR3 sequence (DNA): TGTGCCAGCAGCTTAGTCGGGGGTTACGAGCAGTACTTC. Residues: CASSLVGGYEQYF. The rearrangement joins TRBV7-2 to TRBJ2-7; weak D call: TRBD2 (6 bases). V gave up 1 base and J gave up 4 bases, with 8 bases separating them. The CDR3 is made up of 13 amino acids. Germline V gene lookup returns CDR1 SGHTA and CDR2 FQGNSA.

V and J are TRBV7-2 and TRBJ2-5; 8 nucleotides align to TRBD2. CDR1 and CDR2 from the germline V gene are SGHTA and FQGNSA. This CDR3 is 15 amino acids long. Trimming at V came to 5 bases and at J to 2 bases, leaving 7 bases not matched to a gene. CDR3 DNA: TGTGCCAGCAGCCCCCCTGGACTAGCTCAAGAGACCCAGTACTTC. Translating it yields CASSPPGLAQETQYF.

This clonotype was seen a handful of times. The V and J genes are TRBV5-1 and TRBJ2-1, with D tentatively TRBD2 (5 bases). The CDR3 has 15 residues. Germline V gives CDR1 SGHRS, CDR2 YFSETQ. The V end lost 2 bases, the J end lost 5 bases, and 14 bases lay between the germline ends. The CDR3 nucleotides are TGCGCCAGCAGCTTATATCCAGGACTGCACAATGAGCAGTTCTTC. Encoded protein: CASSLYPGLHNEQFF.

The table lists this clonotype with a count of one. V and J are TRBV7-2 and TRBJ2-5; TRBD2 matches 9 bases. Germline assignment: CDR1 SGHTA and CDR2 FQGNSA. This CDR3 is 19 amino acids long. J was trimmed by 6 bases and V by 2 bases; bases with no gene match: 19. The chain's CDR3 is CASSLSISGSGVAGKTQYF. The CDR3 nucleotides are TGTGCCAGCAGCTTATCGATTAGCGGGAGCGGGGTCGCTGGTAAGACCCAGTACTTC.

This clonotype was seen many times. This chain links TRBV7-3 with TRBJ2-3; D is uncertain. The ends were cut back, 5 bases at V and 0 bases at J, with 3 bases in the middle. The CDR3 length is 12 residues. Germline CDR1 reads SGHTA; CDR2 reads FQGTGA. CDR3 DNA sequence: TGTGCCAGCAGCCCGAGCACAGATACGCAGTATTTT. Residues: CASSPSTDTQYF. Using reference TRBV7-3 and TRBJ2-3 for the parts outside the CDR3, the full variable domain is GAGVSQTPSNKVTEKGKYVELRCDPISGHTALYWYRQSLGQGPEFLIYFQGTGAADDSGLPNDRFFAVRPEGSVSTLKIQRTERGDSAVYLCASSPSTDTQYFGPGTRLTVL.

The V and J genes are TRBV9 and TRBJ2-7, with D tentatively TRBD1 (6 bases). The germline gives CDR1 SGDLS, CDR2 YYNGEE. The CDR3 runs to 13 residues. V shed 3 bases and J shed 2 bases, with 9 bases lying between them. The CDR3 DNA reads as TGTGCCAGCAGCGCGGGACAAACCTACGAGCAGTACTTC. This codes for CASSAGQTYEQYF.

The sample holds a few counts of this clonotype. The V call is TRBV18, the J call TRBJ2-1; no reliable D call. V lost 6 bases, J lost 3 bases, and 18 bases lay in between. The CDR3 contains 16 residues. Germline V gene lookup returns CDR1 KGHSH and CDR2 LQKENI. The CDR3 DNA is TGTGCCAGCTCGCAGAACTGGGTAGGGAACTACAATGAGCAGTTCTTC. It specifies CASSQNWVGNYNEQFF.

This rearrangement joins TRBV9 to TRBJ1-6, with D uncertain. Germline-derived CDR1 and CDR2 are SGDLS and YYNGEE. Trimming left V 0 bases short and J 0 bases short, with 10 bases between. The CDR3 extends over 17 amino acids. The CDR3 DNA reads TGTGCCAGCAGCGTAGGACAACAGCGCTCCTATAATTCACCCCTCCACTTT. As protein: CASSVGQQRSYNSPLHF.

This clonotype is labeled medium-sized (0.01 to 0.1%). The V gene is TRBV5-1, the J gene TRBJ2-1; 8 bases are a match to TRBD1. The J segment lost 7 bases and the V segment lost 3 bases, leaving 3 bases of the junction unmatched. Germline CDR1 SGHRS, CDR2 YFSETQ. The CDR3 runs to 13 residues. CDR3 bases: TGCGCCAGCAGCTACGGACAGGGTAATGAGCAGTTCTTC. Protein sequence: CASSYGQGNEQFF.

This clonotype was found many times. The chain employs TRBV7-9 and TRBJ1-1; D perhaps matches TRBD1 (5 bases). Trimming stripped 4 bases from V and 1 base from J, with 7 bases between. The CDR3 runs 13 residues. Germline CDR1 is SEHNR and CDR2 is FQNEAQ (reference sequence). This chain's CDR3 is CASSYQGNTEAFF. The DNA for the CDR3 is TGTGCCAGCAGCTACCAGGGGAACACTGAAGCTTTCTTT.

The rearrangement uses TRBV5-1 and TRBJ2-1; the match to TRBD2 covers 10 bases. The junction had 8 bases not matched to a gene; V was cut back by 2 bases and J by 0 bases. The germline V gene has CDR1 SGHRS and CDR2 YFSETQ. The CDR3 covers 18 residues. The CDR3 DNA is TGCGCCAGCAGCTTTCTAGCGGGAGTCGAGAGCTCCTACAATGAGCAGTTCTTC. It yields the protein CASSFLAGVESSYNEQFF.

The CDR3 loop is CAISEKVWDSPLHF. CDR3 DNA: TGTGCCATCAGTGAGAAGGTGTGGGATTCACCCCTCCACTTT. The chain employs TRBV10-3 and TRBJ1-6; D uncertain. V was pared by 2 bases and J by 8 bases, with 10 bases between. The CDR3 has 14 amino acids. Per the germline V gene, CDR1 is ENHRY and CDR2 is SYGVKD.

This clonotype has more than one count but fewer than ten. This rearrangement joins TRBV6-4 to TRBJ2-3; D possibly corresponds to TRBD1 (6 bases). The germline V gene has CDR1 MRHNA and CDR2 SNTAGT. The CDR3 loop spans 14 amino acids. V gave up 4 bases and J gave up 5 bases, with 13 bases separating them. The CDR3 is CASSVRPGEDTQYF. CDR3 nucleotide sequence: TGTGCCAGCAGTGTCAGGCCAGGGGAAGATACGCAGTATTTT.

The CDR3 region has the DNA TGTGCCAGCAGTTCAACAGGGACTAACTATGGCTACACCTTC. It translates to CASSSTGTNYGYTF. The chain links TRBV6-6 to TRBJ1-2; D is perhaps TRBD1 (6 bases). The CDR3 length is 14 residues. Germline CDR1 reads MNHNY; CDR2 reads SVGAGI (reference sequence). V lost 4 bases and J lost 0, with 9 bases in between.

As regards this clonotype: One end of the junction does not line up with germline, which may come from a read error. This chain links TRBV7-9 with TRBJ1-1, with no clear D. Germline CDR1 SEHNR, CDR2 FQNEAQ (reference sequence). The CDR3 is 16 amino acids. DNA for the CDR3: TGTGTCAGCAGCTTATCACTCGCAGGCACAGCCACTGAAGCTTTCTTT. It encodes CVSSLSLAGTATEAFF.

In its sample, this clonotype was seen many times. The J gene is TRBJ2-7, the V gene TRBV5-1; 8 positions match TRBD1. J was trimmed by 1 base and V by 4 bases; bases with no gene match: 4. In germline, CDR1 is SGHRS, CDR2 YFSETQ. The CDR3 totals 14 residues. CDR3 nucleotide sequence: TGCGCCAGCAGCCCGGGACAGGCTTCCTACGAGCAGTACTTC. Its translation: CASSPGQASYEQYF.

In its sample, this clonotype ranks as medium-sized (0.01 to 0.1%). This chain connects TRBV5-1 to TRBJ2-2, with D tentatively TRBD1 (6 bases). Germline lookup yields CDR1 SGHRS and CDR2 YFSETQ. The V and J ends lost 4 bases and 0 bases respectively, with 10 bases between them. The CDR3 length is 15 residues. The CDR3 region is CASSRTEPNTGELFF. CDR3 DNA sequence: TGCGCCAGCAGCAGGACAGAACCGAACACCGGGGAGCTGTTTTTT. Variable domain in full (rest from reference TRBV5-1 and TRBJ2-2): KAGVTQTPRYLIKTRGQQVTLSCSPISGHRSVSWYQQTPGQGLQFLFEYFSETQRNKGNFPGRFSGRQFSNSRSEMNVSTLELGDSALYLCASSRTEPNTGELFFGEGSRLTVL.

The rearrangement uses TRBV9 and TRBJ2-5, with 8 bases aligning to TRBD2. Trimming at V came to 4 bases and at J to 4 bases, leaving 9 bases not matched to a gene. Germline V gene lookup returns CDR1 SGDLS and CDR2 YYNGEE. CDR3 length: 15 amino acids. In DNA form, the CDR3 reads TGTGCCAGCAGCCCAGCCGGGAGGGTGGCAGAGACCCAGTACTTC. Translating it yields CASSPAGRVAETQYF.

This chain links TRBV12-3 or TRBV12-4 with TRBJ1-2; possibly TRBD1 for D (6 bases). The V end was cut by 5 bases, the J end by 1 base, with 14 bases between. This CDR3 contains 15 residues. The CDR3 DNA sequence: TGTGCCAGCAGTATGTACCGACAGGATAACTATGGCTACACCTTC. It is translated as CASSMYRQDNYGYTF.